This passage covers 17 T cell receptor beta chains from one sample sequenced in a study of CD8 T cells in ankylosing spondylitis. From the 5' RACE reads, TCRdb called clonotypes with MiXCR, one entry per CDR3 protein. Seen here are 35,000 to 50,000 distinct CDR3 sequences, over 3.5% observed once, and the top ten hold around 4.1%. The sequencing input was blood, either unsorted or a sorted T cell fraction (not recorded which). The origin of the receptors is a female donor with ankylosing spondylitis or in good health (not recorded which).

This clonotype was detected ten times or more. The gene calls are TRBV9 and TRBJ1-1; TRBD1 agrees at 7 bases. This CDR3 comprises 16 residues. V was clipped by 3 bases and J by 4 bases; unmatched bases: 12. The germline V gene has CDR1 SGDLS and CDR2 YYNGEE. This CDR3 reads CASSEPRGDLSTEAFF. The CDR3 DNA is TGTGCCAGCAGCGAACCCAGGGGGGATCTTAGCACTGAAGCTTTCTTT.

A few counts support this clonotype. The chain carries TRBV9 and TRBJ1-1; D ambiguous. Germline V gene lookup returns CDR1 SGDLS and CDR2 YYNGEE. CDR3 length: 13 amino acids. Trimming took off 4 bases at V and 2 bases at J, with 9 bases between the two ends. The CDR3 coding sequence is TGTGCCAGCAGCCCAGGAGCCAACACTGAAGCTTTCTTT. It translates to CASSPGANTEAFF.

The table lists this clonotype with many counts. This chain links TRBV9 with TRBJ2-2; possibly TRBD1 or TRBD2 for D (6 bases each). Deletions cut 1 base from V and 1 base from J, with 14 bases between. Germline assignment: CDR1 SGDLS and CDR2 YYNGEE. This CDR3 contains 17 residues. This chain's CDR3 is CASSVRGRVGNTGELFF. As DNA, the CDR3 is TGTGCCAGCAGCGTACGGGGGCGGGTTGGGAACACCGGGGAGCTGTTTTTT.

This clonotype was seen many times. J is TRBJ1-2 and V is TRBV9; D is unresolved. Looked up from germline, CDR1 is SGDLS and CDR2 is YYNGEE. Between the trimmed V and J ends, which lost 0 bases and 2 bases, there was a span of 11 bases. The CDR3 covers 15 residues. This CDR3 reads CASSVVVGPNYGYTF. The CDR3 DNA is TGTGCCAGCAGCGTAGTGGTTGGGCCGAACTATGGCTACACCTTC.

This clonotype was picked up many times. CDR3 amino acids: CASSVGVASDNEQFF. The CDR3 DNA sequence: TGTGCCAGCAGCGTAGGGGTAGCGTCGGACAATGAGCAGTTCTTC. V usage is TRBV9 and J usage is TRBJ2-1; D may be TRBD2 (5 bases). Trimming left V 0 bases short and J 5 bases short, with 12 bases between. The CDR3 runs 15 residues. Germline V gene data show CDR1 as SGDLS and CDR2 as YYNGEE.

The chain joins TRBV21-1 to TRBJ2-2; the table's D call TRBD1 went unverified against the DNA. TRBV21-1 is a pseudogene. CDR3 length: 12 amino acids. The CDR3 nucleotides are TGTGCCAGCGACAGGGACACCGGGGAGCTGTTTTTT. It encodes CASDRDTGELFF.

This clonotype was seen repeatedly, ten times or more. The chain uses TRBV9 and TRBJ2-2; 7 bases agree with TRBD2. The CDR3 is 14 residues long. CDR1 and CDR2 from the germline V gene are SGDLS and YYNGEE. Trimming cost V 0 bases and J 7 bases; bases outside gene matches: 3. CDR3 nucleotide sequence: TGTGCCAGCAGCGTAGCAGGACTAGTCGGGGAGCTGTTTTTT. This codes for CASSVAGLVGELFF. The full variable domain, its missing parts supplied by reference TRBV9 and TRBJ2-2, is DSGVTQTPKHLITATGQRVTLRCSPRSGDLSVYWYQQSLDQGLQFLIQYYNGEERAKGNILERFSAQQFPDLHSELNLSSLELGDSALYFCASSVAGLVGELFFGEGSRLTVL.

This clonotype has at least ten counts. The chain combines TRBV9 with TRBJ1-6; a weak D match, TRBD1 (5 bases). The CDR3 consists of 14 residues. Germline loops: CDR1 SGDLS, CDR2 YYNGEE. The V and J ends lost 0 bases and 10 bases respectively, with 11 bases between them. CDR3 nucleotide sequence: TGTGCCAGCAGCGTAGCGAAGGGGAACTCACCCCTCCACTTT. Protein sequence: CASSVAKGNSPLHF.

Notes on this clonotype: It may be a read error: a sequence one base away is much more abundant. The V and J genes are TRBV9 and TRBJ1-2; 8 nucleotides agree with TRBD1. This CDR3 spans 13 amino acids. V was clipped by 3 bases and J by 2 bases; unmatched bases: 0. The germline gives CDR1 SGDLS, CDR2 YYNGEE. CDR3 DNA sequence: TGTGCCAGCAGCGGGACAGGGAACTATGGCTACACCTTC. Its translation: CASSGTGNYGYTF.

Many counts were recorded for this clonotype. The rearrangement links TRBV9 to TRBJ2-2; weak D call: TRBD2 (7 bases). Germline V gene sequence: CDR1 SGDLS, CDR2 YYNGEE. The length of the CDR3 is 16 residues. V lost 4 bases and J 4 bases, leaving 17 bases between the germline ends. The CDR3 loop reads CASSPHVGGATGELFF. The CDR3 DNA sequence: TGTGCCAGCAGCCCCCACGTGGGGGGGGCCACCGGGGAGCTGTTTTTT.

This clonotype was seen at least ten times. The chain uses TRBV9 and TRBJ1-1; D not certain. The V end lost 4 bases, the J end lost 5 bases, and 15 bases lay between the germline ends. The CDR3 extends over 14 amino acids. CDR1 is SGDLS and CDR2 is YYNGEE in the germline V gene. The CDR3 nucleotides read TGTGCCAGCAGCCCGTGGACCGAGACAACTGAAGCTTTCTTT. Translation: CASSPWTETTEAFF.

The rearrangement links TRBV9 to TRBJ1-3; 8 bases line up with TRBD1. The CDR3 has 16 amino acids. J was trimmed by 0 bases and V by 3 bases; bases with no gene match: 5. From germline, CDR1 is SGDLS and CDR2 YYNGEE. CDR3 nucleotide sequence: TGTGCCAGCAGCGGCAGGGGGCCGAGCTCTGGAAACACCATATATTTT. Its protein product is CASSGRGPSSGNTIYF.

This clonotype is termed medium-sized. The chain combines TRBV9 with TRBJ1-1; D may be TRBD1 (6 bases). V was trimmed by 1 base and J by 4 bases, leaving 11 bases between them. The CDR3 consists of 14 residues. Germline lookup yields CDR1 SGDLS and CDR2 YYNGEE. The CDR3 DNA is TGTGCCAGCAGCGTATCCCCGGACAGCACTGAAGCTTTCTTT. It translates to CASSVSPDSTEAFF.

This clonotype was counted at least ten times. The V and J genes are TRBV9 and TRBJ1-4; unclear D gene. The germline V gene encodes CDR1 SGDLS and CDR2 YYNGEE. The V end lost 6 bases, the J end lost 0 bases, and 12 bases lay between the germline ends. The length of the CDR3 is 15 residues. CDR3 sequence reads: CASTPGGTTNEKLFF. The CDR3 DNA is TGTGCCAGCACCCCGGGCGGAACAACTAATGAAAAACTGTTTTTT.

The sample holds many counts of this clonotype. The V and J genes are TRBV9 and TRBJ2-5; 13 positions agree with TRBD2. Germline trimming cut 3 bases from V and 1 base from J; bases unmatched to any gene: 6. This CDR3 comprises 17 residues. Germline lookup yields CDR1 SGDLS and CDR2 YYNGEE. CDR3 coding DNA: TGTGCCAGCAGCGGTACTAGCGGGGGGGCCGGCCAAGAGACCCAGTACTTC. Protein sequence: CASSGTSGGAGQETQYF.

This clonotype has at least ten counts. The rearrangement links TRBV9 to TRBJ2-2, with 7 bases that match TRBD2. In germline, CDR1 is SGDLS, CDR2 YYNGEE. The CDR3 is 15 amino acids. J was trimmed by 0 bases and V by 2 bases; bases with no gene match: 1. CDR3 bases: TGTGCCAGCAGCGTGAGCGGGACGAACACCGGGGAGCTGTTTTTT. Amino acids: CASSVSGTNTGELFF. The entire variable domain, with the rest obtained from reference TRBV9 and TRBJ2-2, is as follows: DSGVTQTPKHLITATGQRVTLRCSPRSGDLSVYWYQQSLDQGLQFLIQYYNGEERAKGNILERFSAQQFPDLHSELNLSSLELGDSALYFCASSVSGTNTGELFFGEGSRLTVL.

This clonotype was seen repeatedly, ten times or more. This chain links TRBV9 with TRBJ1-2; the D is unclear. Germline V lookup: CDR1 SGDLS, CDR2 YYNGEE. The CDR3 sequence is 13 residues long. With 4 bases removed from V and 2 bases from J, the gap between germline ends came to 9 bases. CDR3 nucleotide sequence: TGTGCCAGCAGCTCCAGTAACAACTATGGCTACACCTTC. As protein: CASSSSNNYGYTF.